Below, 26 T cell receptor beta chains from the same sample are listed, as sequenced in a study of T cell responses to AZD1222 COVID-19 vaccine. The method was immunoSEQ multiplex PCR; TCRdb's version includes in-frame clones alone and lacks a portion of them. The table shows 170,000 or so clones, with 90% occurring only once. This specimen consisted of peripheral blood, obtained on day 0 of AZD1222 vaccination. These receptors were taken from an adult in good health.

The chain couples TRBV28 to TRBJ1-1; possibly TRBD1 for D (5 bases). Trimming left V 5 bases short and J 0 bases short, with 10 bases between. The CDR3 contains 14 residues. Germline V gives CDR1 MDHEN, CDR2 SYDVKM. DNA for the CDR3: TGTGCCAGCAGTATCGGGGCCATGAACACTGAAGCTTTCTTT. It specifies CASSIGAMNTEAFF. The whole variable domain, filled in from reference TRBV28 and TRBJ1-1, reads DVKVTQSSRYLVKRTGEKVFLECVQDMDHENMFWYRQDPGLGLRLIYFSYDVKMKEKGDIPEGYSVSREKKERFSLILESASTNQTSMYLCASSIGAMNTEAFFGQGTRLTVV.

V is TRBV9 and J is TRBJ1-5, with a weak D call TRBD1 (6 bases). The germline V gene has CDR1 SGDLS and CDR2 YYNGEE. CDR3 length equals 15 residues. The V and J ends lost 0 bases and 4 bases respectively, with 11 bases between them. CDR3 in DNA: TGTGCCAGCAGCGTAGCAGGGAGGGGGAATCAGCCCCAGCATTTT. It encodes CASSVAGRGNQPQHF.

This sequence joins TRBV14 and TRBJ1-1; D uncertain. Per germline, CDR1 SGHDN and CDR2 FVKESK. The CDR3 has 13 residues. V gave up 1 base and J gave up 4 bases, with 7 bases separating them. This chain's CDR3 is CASSQGGSTEAFF. As DNA, the CDR3 is TGTGCCAGCAGCCAAGGAGGCAGCACTGAAGCTTTCTTT.

The chain carries TRBV14 and TRBJ2-1; 10 nucleotides match TRBD1. After removal of 8 bases from V and 4 bases from J, the junction contained 11 bases not matched to a gene. The CDR3 loop spans 16 amino acids. The germline CDR1 and CDR2 sequences are SGHDN and FVKESK. The CDR3 nucleotides are TGTGCCAGCGCACCTAGTGGGGACAGGGGTTACAATGAGCAGTTCTTC. Amino acids: CASAPSGDRGYNEQFF.

The rearrangement links TRBV6-6 to TRBJ2-7; a possible D gene is TRBD1 (5 bases). Trimming shortened V by 2 bases and J by 1 base, and 6 bases separated the two germline ends. This CDR3 comprises 13 residues. Germline CDR1 and CDR2: MNHNY and SVGAGI (reference sequence). The CDR3 DNA reads as TGTGCCAGCAGTTACGACAGTTCCTACGAGCAGTACTTC. The encoded protein is CASSYDSSYEQYF.

The chain recombines TRBV6-1 with TRBJ1-1; D is unresolved. V gave up 3 bases and J gave up 6 bases, with 20 bases separating them. This CDR3 has 16 residues. Germline values: CDR1 MNHNS, CDR2 SASEGT. The CDR3 sequence: CASSDGRALLRPEAFF. The CDR3 DNA follows: TGTGCCAGCAGTGATGGGCGGGCTTTGCTTCGTCCTGAAGCTTTCTTT.

The rearrangement links TRBV11-3 to TRBJ2-2; D gene uncertain. The CDR3 has 15 amino acids. V lost 2 bases to trimming and J lost 2 bases, with 9 bases between them. The germline V gene encodes CDR1 SGHNT and CDR2 YENEEA. The CDR3 spells CASSLTGPNTGELFF. CDR3 nucleotide sequence: TGTGCCAGCAGCTTAACCGGGCCCAACACCGGGGAGCTGTTTTTT.

The chain recombines TRBV27 with TRBJ1-1; perhaps TRBD1 as D (5 bases). CDR1 and CDR2 (germline): MNHEY, SMNVEV (reference sequence). The CDR3 runs 13 residues. V was pared by 4 bases and J by 3 bases, with 9 bases between. The CDR3 protein is CASSSRGDTEAFF. The DNA of the CDR3 is TGTGCCAGCAGTTCTAGAGGGGACACTGAAGCTTTCTTT.

This clone was counted once. The chain combines TRBV29-1 with TRBJ2-2; D unclear. The CDR3 totals 14 residues. Trimming stripped 0 bases from V and 3 bases from J, with 8 bases between. CDR1 and CDR2 from the germline V gene are SQVTM and ANQGSEA. The CDR3 spells CSVEDTAHTGELFF. CDR3 nucleotides: TGCAGCGTTGAAGATACAGCTCACACCGGGGAGCTGTTTTTT.

The chain is built from TRBV7-9 and TRBJ1-1, with 9 positions matching TRBD1. This CDR3 region has 14 residues. Germline values: CDR1 SEHNR, CDR2 FQNEAQ (reference sequence). The junction had 1 base not matched to a gene; V was cut back by 2 bases and J by 3 bases. Here the CDR3 DNA reads TGTGCCAGCAGCTTACGGGACAGGGACACTGAAGCTTTCTTT. This encodes CASSLRDRDTEAFF.

This chain joins TRBV18 and TRBJ1-2, with a tentative D call TRBD1 (5 bases). CDR3 length equals 14 residues. Germline V gene sequence: CDR1 KGHSH, CDR2 LQKENI. Trimming removed 3 bases from V and 7 bases from J, with 15 bases in between. The CDR3 loop reads CASSPQREGFGYTF. CDR3 DNA sequence: TGTGCCAGCTCACCCCAGAGGGAGGGGTTTGGCTACACCTTC.

This clone was detected only a few times. The chain is built from TRBV7-8 and TRBJ2-2, with 7 bases fitting TRBD1. Trimming took 3 bases from V and 6 from J; bases not matched to a gene: 13. This CDR3 has 17 residues. Germline loops: CDR1 SGHVS, CDR2 FQNEAQ. CDR3 region: CASSFPTGAAQAGELFF. CDR3 nucleotides: TGTGCCAGCAGCTTTCCTACAGGGGCCGCCCAGGCCGGGGAGCTGTTTTTT.

CDR3 region: CASSLALDRGQPQHF. CDR3 DNA: TGTGCCAGCAGCTTGGCCTTGGACAGGGGCCAGCCCCAGCATTTT. This chain links TRBV5-6 with TRBJ1-5, with 9 bases lining up with TRBD1. There are 15 residues in the CDR3. With V trimmed by 0 bases and J by 7 bases, 5 bases remained unmatched. Germline lookup yields CDR1 SGHDT and CDR2 YYEEEE.

The chain couples TRBV11-2 to TRBJ2-7, with D tentatively TRBD1 (6 bases). The V and J ends lost 7 bases and 2 bases respectively, with 12 bases between them. The V gene's germline CDR1 is SGHAT and CDR2 FQNNGV. The CDR3 runs 13 residues. CDR3 bases: TGTGCCAGCAATTTGGGGGCTACCTACGAGCAGTACTTC. Encoded protein: CASNLGATYEQYF.

The J gene is TRBJ1-2, the V gene TRBV12-3 or TRBV12-4; 9 bases line up with TRBD1. CDR3 length: 13 residues. V shed 7 bases and J 8 bases; nucleotides not matched to a gene: 8. The CDR3: CASTTGQGMGYTF. CDR3 nucleotide sequence: TGTGCCAGCACCACAGGACAGGGGATGGGCTACACCTTC.

The chain has TRBV25-1 and TRBJ2-3; perhaps TRBD2 as D (7 bases). Trimming pared 3 bases from V and 6 bases from J, leaving 19 bases between. Looked up from germline, CDR1 is MGHDK and CDR2 is SYGVNS. CDR3 length: 16 amino acids. DNA for the CDR3: TGTGCCAGCAGTGACCTCACGTGGGGGGGCCGGGATACGCAGTATTTT. Its protein is CASSDLTWGGRDTQYF.

This clone was found once. V usage is TRBV7-6 and J usage is TRBJ2-3; 8 positions match TRBD2. In germline, CDR1 is SGHVS, CDR2 FNYEAQ. V lost 1 base, J lost 2 bases, and 5 bases stayed unmatched. The length of the CDR3 is 16 residues. CDR3 residues: CASSLGSGGNTDTQYF. In DNA, the CDR3 is TGTGCCAGCAGCTTAGGGAGCGGGGGCAACACAGATACGCAGTATTTT.

The chain employs TRBV14 and TRBJ1-2; D unclear. CDR1 is SGHDN, CDR2 FVKESK, per germline. The CDR3 contains 14 residues. V was cut by 4 bases and J by 4 bases, with 13 bases left in between. The CDR3 protein is CASSPGRISYGYTF. In nucleotides, the CDR3 is TGTGCCAGCAGCCCAGGCCGGATCAGCTATGGCTACACCTTC.

The chain couples TRBV6-5 to TRBJ2-1; TRBD1 aligns across 8 bases. Germline V gives CDR1 MNHEY, CDR2 SVGAGI. This CDR3 is 14 amino acids long. With 6 bases clipped from V and 3 bases from J, the junction kept 4 bases outside the gene matches. The CDR3 bases are TGTGCCAGCAGGGGAACAGGGGGCTACAATGAGCAGTTCTTC. The encoded protein is CASRGTGGYNEQFF.

The V call is TRBV7-9, the J call TRBJ2-3; the match to TRBD2 covers 9 bases. The trim removed 3 bases at V and 6 bases at J, leaving 4 bases unmatched. From germline, CDR1 is SEHNR and CDR2 FQNEAQ (reference sequence). The CDR3 contains 14 residues. In DNA, the CDR3 is TGTGCCAGCAGCTTTGCGGGGGGGAGGGATACGCAGTATTTT. Its protein is CASSFAGGRDTQYF. Using reference TRBV7-9 and TRBJ2-3 for the parts outside the CDR3, the full variable domain is DTGVSQNPRHKITKRGQNVTFRCDPISEHNRLYWYRQTLGQGPEFLTYFQNEAQLEKSRLLSDRFSAERPKGSFSTLEIQRTEQGDSAMYLCASSFAGGRDTQYFGPGTRLTVL.

V is TRBV9 and J is TRBJ1-3; D is possibly TRBD1 (5 bases). Germline V gene data show CDR1 as SGDLS and CDR2 as YYNGEE. The CDR3 extends over 15 amino acids. Trimming cost V 0 bases and J 0 bases, with 7 bases left between them. CDR3 sequence (DNA): TGTGCCAGCAGCGTAGCGACAGACTCTGGAAACACCATATATTTT. It translates to CASSVATDSGNTIYF. Looking up the rest from reference TRBV9 and TRBJ1-3 gives the full variable domain: DSGVTQTPKHLITATGQRVTLRCSPRSGDLSVYWYQQSLDQGLQFLIQYYNGEERAKGNILERFSAQQFPDLHSELNLSSLELGDSALYFCASSVATDSGNTIYFGEGSWLTVV.

The gene calls are TRBV30 and TRBJ1-4, with 7 bases fitting TRBD1. With 3 bases clipped from V and 7 bases from J, the junction kept 11 bases outside the gene matches. The CDR3 length is 15 residues. CDR1 and CDR2 (germline): GTSNPN, SVGIG (reference sequence). The CDR3 is CAWSQTGAFGEKLFF. The CDR3 coding sequence is TGTGCCTGGAGCCAAACAGGGGCCTTTGGTGAAAAACTGTTTTTT. Complete variable domain (other parts from reference TRBV30 and TRBJ1-4): SQTIHQWPATLVQPVGSPLSLECTVEGTSNPNLYWYRQAAGRGLQLLFYSVGIGQISSEVPQNLSASRPQDRQFILSSKKLLLSDSGFYLCAWSQTGAFGEKLFFGSGTQLSVL.

This clone was seen only a few times. This chain's CDR3 is CAISGPGQGNSPLHF. The CDR3 DNA follows: TGTGCCATCAGTGGGCCGGGACAGGGGAATTCACCCCTCCACTTT. J is TRBJ1-6 and V is TRBV10-3; 10 bases agree with TRBD1. V shed 4 bases and J 7 bases; nucleotides not matched to a gene: 4. CDR1 and CDR2 from the germline V gene are ENHRY and SYGVKD. CDR3 length: 15 amino acids.

The gene calls are TRBV5-6 and TRBJ2-7, with a possible D match to TRBD2 (7 bases). This CDR3 has 15 amino acids. V lost 4 bases and J lost 0, with 14 bases in between. Germline V lookup: CDR1 SGHDT, CDR2 YYEEEE. The CDR3 loop reads CASSLGGGVSYEQYF. In DNA, the CDR3 is TGTGCCAGCAGCCTTGGAGGGGGGGTCTCCTACGAGCAGTACTTC.

The V gene is TRBV6-2 or TRBV6-3, the J gene TRBJ1-1; no definite D call. Germline CDR1 is MNHEY and CDR2 is SVGEGT. The CDR3 has 15 amino acids. Trimming removed 4 bases at V and 4 bases at J, with 16 bases between. CDR3 sequence (DNA): TGTGCCAGCAGTTTCCAGCGGACGCGGCCCACTGAAGCTTTCTTT. Protein: CASSFQRTRPTEAFF.

The CDR3 here is CASRAQGRNTGELFF. The CDR3 DNA reads TGTGCCAGTAGGGCCCAGGGACGCAACACCGGGGAGCTGTTTTTT. The J gene is TRBJ2-2, the V gene TRBV19; either TRBD1 or TRBD2 may supply D (5 bases each). Germline V gene lookup returns CDR1 LNHDA and CDR2 SQIVND (reference sequence). This CDR3 contains 15 residues. The V gene lost 6 bases and the J gene lost 2 bases, with 13 bases spanning the gap.